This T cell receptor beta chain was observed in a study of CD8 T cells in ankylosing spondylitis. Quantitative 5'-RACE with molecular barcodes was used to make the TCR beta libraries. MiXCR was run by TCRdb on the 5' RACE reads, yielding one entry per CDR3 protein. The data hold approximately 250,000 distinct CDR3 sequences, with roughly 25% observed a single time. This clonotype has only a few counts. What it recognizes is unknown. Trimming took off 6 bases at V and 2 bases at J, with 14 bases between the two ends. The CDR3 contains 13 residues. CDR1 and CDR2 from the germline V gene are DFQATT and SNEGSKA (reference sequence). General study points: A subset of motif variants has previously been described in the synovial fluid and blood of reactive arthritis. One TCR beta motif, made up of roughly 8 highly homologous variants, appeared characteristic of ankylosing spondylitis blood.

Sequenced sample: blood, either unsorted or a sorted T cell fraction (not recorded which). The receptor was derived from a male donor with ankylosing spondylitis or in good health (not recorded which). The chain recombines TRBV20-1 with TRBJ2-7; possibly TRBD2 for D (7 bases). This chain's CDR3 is CSARSGGPYEQYF. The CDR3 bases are TGCAGTGCAAGATCGGGGGGCCCCTACGAGCAGTACTTC.